These 18 T cell receptor beta chains were sequenced from one sample in a study of cytomegalovirus exposure and HLA in healthy donors. Primers for the PCR totalled 60 Vbeta and 13 Jbeta. Sequencing used immunoSEQ multiplex PCR; TCRdb keeps in-frame clones, though not all of them. The sample has under 200,000 clones, 60% to 80% seen once; the top ten hold roughly 2%. Material for sequencing was PBMCs. The receptor source for this set is a man aged 50 to 60 in good health and CMV-seropositive.

This chain connects TRBV7-2 to TRBJ1-1; TRBD1 matches 7 bases. The V gene end was trimmed by 4 bases and the J gene end by 5 bases; junction bases not matched to a gene: 10. The germline CDR1 and CDR2 sequences are SGHTA and FQGNSA. The CDR3 extends over 15 amino acids. The CDR3 DNA is TGTGCCAGCAGCTCCAGACAGGGAAGGATTACTGAAGCTTTCTTT. This codes for CASSSRQGRITEAFF.

This chain joins TRBV10-1 and TRBJ1-6, with 8 bases identical to TRBD1. From germline, CDR1 is WNHNN and CDR2 SYGVQD (reference sequence). The CDR3 contains 13 residues. V shed 6 bases, J shed 13 bases, and the junction held 8 bases outside the gene matches. The CDR3: CASSGQGHAPLHF. CDR3 nucleotides: TGCGCCAGCAGCGGACAGGGCCATGCCCCCCTCCACTTT.

The chain carries TRBV11-3 and TRBJ2-1, with D possibly being TRBD1 (6 bases). The V gene's germline CDR1 is SGHNT and CDR2 YENEEA. The CDR3 runs 14 residues. Trimming took 5 bases from V and 8 from J, leaving 16 bases between them. CDR3 region: CASSQQGAGYEQFF. CDR3 coding DNA: TGTGCCAGCAGCCAACAGGGCGCAGGCTATGAGCAGTTCTTC.

A few counts support this clone. CDR3 nucleotides: TGCGCCAGCAGCCACTCCGGGACAGGGGAATCCTACGAGCAGTACTTC. Translated, it gives CASSHSGTGESYEQYF. The chain is built from TRBV4-3 and TRBJ2-7, with TRBD1 identical over 10 bases. Trimming took 3 bases from V and 1 from J; bases not matched to a gene: 6. CDR3 size: 16 residues. Germline V lookup: CDR1 LGHNA, CDR2 YSLEER.

The rearrangement joins TRBV19 to TRBJ2-7; 10 positions match TRBD1. Germline values: CDR1 LNHDA, CDR2 SQIVND (reference sequence). V dropped 7 bases and J dropped 2; count of bases not matched to a gene: 8. The CDR3 consists of 15 residues. CDR3 region: CASTAGTGVPYEQYF. The CDR3 DNA reads as TGTGCCAGTACCGCCGGGACAGGGGTCCCCTACGAGCAGTACTTC.

This chain connects TRBV15 to TRBJ2-7; TRBD2 matches 10 bases. This CDR3 has 15 amino acids. J was trimmed by 5 bases and V by 3 bases; bases with no gene match: 7. Germline V CDR1 and CDR2: LNHNV, YYDKDF (reference sequence). The CDR3 coding sequence is TGTGCCACCAGCAGCTCGGGACTAGCGTATAACGAGCAGTACTTC. Translation gives CATSSSGLAYNEQYF.

In DNA form, the CDR3 reads TGTGCCAGCAGCTGGAGGGACGTCAAAAATTCACCCCTCCACTTT. Translating gives CASSWRDVKNSPLHF. This chain connects TRBV5-6 to TRBJ1-6, with a possible D match to TRBD1 (5 bases). This CDR3 has 15 amino acids. The germline V gene encodes CDR1 SGHDT and CDR2 YYEEEE. V was shortened by 3 bases and J by 7 bases, with 14 bases between the two germline ends.

The chain links TRBV27 to TRBJ2-1; D gene unclear. V shed 8 bases and J shed 6 bases, with 11 bases lying between them. The germline V gene encodes CDR1 MNHEY and CDR2 SMNVEV (reference sequence). CDR3 length: 12 amino acids. The chain's CDR3 is CASGGPVNEQFF. The CDR3 nucleotides are TGTGCCAGCGGTGGGCCCGTCAATGAGCAGTTCTTC.

This chain joins TRBV7-2 and TRBJ1-2; 8 bases agree with TRBD1. V was clipped by 5 bases and J by 8 bases; unmatched bases: 13. Germline V lookup: CDR1 SGHTA, CDR2 FQGNSA. The CDR3 covers 15 residues. The CDR3: CASSPRQGTSSGYTF. DNA for the CDR3: TGTGCCAGCAGCCCGAGACAGGGGACGTCGAGCGGCTACACCTTC. Full variable domain (rest looked up from reference TRBV7-2 and TRBJ1-2): GAGVSQSPSNKVTEKGKDVELRCDPISGHTALYWYRQSLGQGLEFLIYFQGNSAPDKSGLPSDRFSAERTGGSVSTLTIQRTQQEDSAVYLCASSPRQGTSSGYTFGSGTRLTVV.

This clone was seen only a few times. The rearrangement joins TRBV11-2 to TRBJ2-5; tentatively, D is TRBD2 (6 bases). The V end was cut by 5 bases, the J end by 1 base, with 17 bases between. Germline assignment: CDR1 SGHAT and CDR2 FQNNGV. CDR3 length: 16 amino acids. As DNA, the CDR3 is TGTGCCAGCAGCCCTCAAGGCGGAGGGACCCAAGAGACCCAGTACTTC. Its protein product is CASSPQGGGTQETQYF.

The chain uses TRBV5-1 and TRBJ2-2; 13 nucleotides line up with TRBD2. V shed 1 base and J 5 bases; nucleotides not matched to a gene: 2. CDR1 is SGHRS, CDR2 YFSETQ, per germline. This CDR3 has 16 residues. Here the CDR3 reads CASSLRTSGGTGELFF. The CDR3 DNA reads TGCGCCAGCAGCTTGCGGACTAGCGGGGGAACCGGGGAGCTGTTTTTT. Full variable domain (missing parts from reference TRBV5-1 and TRBJ2-2): KAGVTQTPRYLIKTRGQQVTLSCSPISGHRSVSWYQQTPGQGLQFLFEYFSETQRNKGNFPGRFSGRQFSNSRSEMNVSTLELGDSALYLCASSLRTSGGTGELFFGEGSRLTVL.

This clone was recorded only once. The gene calls are TRBV5-1 and TRBJ1-2; 8 bases are shared with TRBD1. Per germline, CDR1 SGHRS and CDR2 YFSETQ. The CDR3 runs to 14 residues. With 0 bases clipped from V and 7 bases from J, the junction kept 5 bases outside the gene matches. The CDR3 DNA follows: TGCGCCAGCAGCTTGGACCAGGGGGCGGGTGGCTACACCTTC. Residues: CASSLDQGAGGYTF.

The rearrangement uses TRBV10-2 and TRBJ1-1; 7 bases are shared with TRBD1. The CDR3 is made up of 12 amino acids. V shed 3 bases and J 5 bases; nucleotides not matched to a gene: 0. Per the germline V gene, CDR1 is WSHSY and CDR2 is SAAADI. CDR3: CASSDRGTEAFF. The CDR3 DNA sequence: TGCGCCAGCAGTGACAGGGGGACTGAAGCTTTCTTT.

This rearrangement joins TRBV11-2 to TRBJ2-4; D call uncertain. The CDR3 loop spans 14 amino acids. Trimming stripped 5 bases from V and 0 bases from J, with 8 bases between. CDR1 SGHAT and CDR2 FQNNGV come from the germline V gene. This chain's CDR3 is CASSPRVAKNIQYF. In DNA, the CDR3 is TGTGCCAGCAGCCCACGGGTAGCCAAAAACATTCAGTACTTC. Based on the CDR3 plus reference TRBV11-2 and TRBJ2-4, the full variable domain is EAGVAQSPRYKIIEKRQSVAFWCNPISGHATLYWYQQILGQGPKLLIQFQNNGVVDDSQLPKDRFSAERLKGVDSTLKIQPAKLEDSAVYLCASSPRVAKNIQYFGAGTRLSVL.

Only a few counts were recorded for this clone. The chain is built from TRBV11-2 and TRBJ1-5; weak D call: TRBD1 (5 bases). Trimming removed 3 bases from V and 6 bases from J, with 9 bases in between. This CDR3 has 13 residues. Looked up from germline, CDR1 is SGHAT and CDR2 is FQNNGV. CDR3 coding DNA: TGTGCCAGCAGCTTGCGGGGGTTTCAGCCCCAGCATTTT. This translates into CASSLRGFQPQHF.

This clone was picked up one time. This rearrangement joins TRBV2 to TRBJ1-2; D not certain. The CDR3 is 13 amino acids. Trimming pared 3 bases from V and 0 bases from J, leaving 5 bases between. CDR1 SNHLY and CDR2 FYNNEI come from the germline V gene. The CDR3 region is CASSDQANYGYTF. The CDR3 bases are TGTGCCAGCAGTGACCAGGCTAACTATGGCTACACCTTC.

CDR3: CASSPDSDNQPQHF. The CDR3 DNA reads TGTGCCAGCTCACCCGACAGTGACAATCAGCCCCAGCATTTT. The gene calls are TRBV18 and TRBJ1-5; the D gene is possibly TRBD1 (5 bases). The CDR3 consists of 14 residues. Germline CDR1 reads KGHSH; CDR2 reads LQKENI. The V and J ends lost 3 bases and 3 bases respectively, with 9 bases between them. Supplemented by reference TRBV18 and TRBJ1-5, the full variable domain reads NAGVMQNPRHLVRRRGQEARLRCSPMKGHSHVYWYRQLPEEGLKFMVYLQKENIIDESGMPKERFSAEFPKEGPSILRIQQVVRGDSAAYFCASSPDSDNQPQHFGDGTRLSIL.

This chain uses TRBV5-1 with TRBJ1-4; 9 bases fit TRBD1. The CDR3 totals 15 residues. Germline CDR1 SGHRS, CDR2 YFSETQ. V lost 3 bases and J lost 8; bases outside the gene matches: 8. This CDR3 is CASSWQGTGTEKLFF. The CDR3 DNA reads TGCGCCAGCAGCTGGCAAGGGACAGGGACAGAAAAACTGTTTTTT.